The 21 T cell receptor beta chains given below trace back to one sample, sequenced in a study of T-cell reconstitution after alpha-beta-depleted transplantation in children. Preparation of the TCRbeta library involved a method that used unique molecular identifiers. TCRdb redid the calling of the PCR reads with MiXCR, one entry per CDR3 protein. The table includes roughly 170,000 distinct CDR3 sequences, roughly 6.8% detected once. The sequenced sample was PBMCs from the stem cell graft donor, obtained from the stem cell graft. Every receptor here comes from a human donor who donated a stem cell graft to a child with Wiskott-Aldrich syndrome.

This clonotype was seen ten or more times. This chain joins TRBV6-1 and TRBJ2-2, with D possibly TRBD2 on 5 matching bases. The V end lost 5 bases, the J end lost 3 bases, and 16 bases lay between the germline ends. The CDR3 sequence is 16 residues long. CDR1 is MNHNS, CDR2 SASEGT, per germline. CDR3 loop: CASSTYSRRYTGELFF. The CDR3 DNA is TGTGCCAGCAGTACGTACTCCCGGAGGTACACCGGGGAGCTGTTTTTT.

This clonotype has more than one count but fewer than ten. V gene TRBV21-1 combines with J gene TRBJ1-1; the D call TRBD1 from the table was never checked on the DNA. TRBV21-1 counts as a pseudogene. The length of the CDR3 is 16 residues. CDR3 coding DNA: TGTGCCAGCAGCGACTTTGTGGGGGCGCGGCGGACTGAAGCTTTCTTT. Residues: CASSDFVGARRTEAFF.

This clonotype appeared many times. The chain's CDR3 is CSARRTGGRWGYTF. The DNA for the CDR3 is TGCAGTGCTAGAAGGACAGGGGGTCGTTGGGGCTACACCTTC. The chain combines TRBV20-1 with TRBJ1-2; TRBD1 aligns across 10 bases. This CDR3 is 14 amino acids long. V shed 2 bases, J shed 8 bases, and the junction held 8 bases outside the gene matches. The V gene's germline CDR1 is DFQATT and CDR2 SNEGSKA (reference sequence).

This clonotype was observed at least ten times. The chain joins TRBV28 to TRBJ1-1; 7 bases map to TRBD1. V shed 2 bases, J shed 5 bases, and the junction held 11 bases outside the gene matches. Germline V gene sequence: CDR1 MDHEN, CDR2 SYDVKM. CDR3 length: 16 residues. The DNA of the CDR3 is TGTGCCAGCAGTTTAAGGGTCGGGCAGGGGGGAACTGAAGCTTTCTTT. This gives the protein CASSLRVGQGGTEAFF.

This clonotype came up many times. The chain couples TRBV6-1 to TRBJ2-2, with TRBD2 matching over 16 bases. The CDR3 sequence is 19 residues long. The J segment lost 4 bases and the V segment lost 6 bases, leaving 11 bases of the junction unmatched. Germline V CDR1 and CDR2: MNHNS, SASEGT. CDR3 DNA: TGTGCCAGCAGAAGCGAGGGACTAGCGGGAGGGCATAGCACCGGGGAGCTGTTTTTT. Translating gives CASRSEGLAGGHSTGELFF.

This clonotype was found many times. J is TRBJ2-1 and V is TRBV6-5; TRBD1 is a possible D gene (6 bases). The CDR3 contains 16 residues. Trimming cost V 0 bases and J 5 bases, with 14 bases left between them. CDR1 is MNHEY, CDR2 SVGAGI, per germline. CDR3 sequence (DNA): TGTGCCAGCAGTTACTCGATACAGGGTGGACACAATGAGCAGTTCTTC. Encoded protein: CASSYSIQGGHNEQFF.

A word on this clonotype: A much larger clone differs by one base, so this may be a read error. The CDR3 reads CASRVAGDLSYEQYF. The CDR3 DNA reads TGTGCCAGCAGGGTAGCGGGAGACCTATCCTACGAGCAGTACTTC. The gene calls are TRBV9 and TRBJ2-7; TRBD2 agrees at 9 bases. The germline V gene encodes CDR1 SGDLS and CDR2 YYNGEE. The CDR3 consists of 15 residues.

The chain carries TRBV5-1 and TRBJ2-3, with 12 bases that match TRBD1. Trimming removed 5 bases from V and 4 bases from J; junction bases left unmatched: 11. The CDR3 spans 17 residues. Germline CDR1 and CDR2: SGHRS and YFSETQ. The CDR3 DNA reads as TGCGCCAGCAGAAATCCGGGACAGGGGGCGAGTGCAGATACGCAGTATTTT. Residues: CASRNPGQGASADTQYF.

This clonotype was counted at least ten times. The J gene is TRBJ2-3, the V gene TRBV5-1; 12 bases align to TRBD2. V gave up 4 bases and J gave up 2 bases; unmatched junction bases: 2. The CDR3 totals 15 residues. CDR1 is SGHRS and CDR2 is YFSETQ in the germline V gene. CDR3 protein: CASSGLAGITDTQYF. DNA for the CDR3: TGCGCCAGCAGCGGACTAGCGGGAATCACAGATACGCAGTATTTT. Based on the CDR3 plus reference TRBV5-1 and TRBJ2-3, the full variable domain is KAGVTQTPRYLIKTRGQQVTLSCSPISGHRSVSWYQQTPGQGLQFLFEYFSETQRNKGNFPGRFSGRQFSNSRSEMNVSTLELGDSALYLCASSGLAGITDTQYFGPGTRLTVL.

V is TRBV11-2 and J is TRBJ2-3; D may be TRBD1 (5 bases). Germline loops: CDR1 SGHAT, CDR2 FQNNGV. The CDR3 loop spans 14 amino acids. V gave up 2 bases and J gave up 5 bases, with 11 bases separating them. CDR3 residues: CASSLNSQGDTQYF. CDR3 coding DNA: TGTGCCAGCAGCTTAAACTCTCAGGGAGATACGCAGTATTTT.

The sample holds many counts of this clonotype. The J gene is TRBJ1-1, the V gene TRBV15; D may be TRBD1 (5 bases). Germline V gene data show CDR1 as LNHNV and CDR2 as YYDKDF (reference sequence). V lost 0 bases, J lost 6 bases, and 11 bases lay in between. The CDR3 runs 14 residues. The CDR3, as DNA: TGTGCCACCAGCAGAGATCTAGAGGGACCTGAAGCTTTCTTT. This translates into CATSRDLEGPEAFF.

This clonotype was observed at least ten times. The V and J genes are TRBV9 and TRBJ1-5; D might be TRBD1 (6 bases). The CDR3 totals 14 residues. Germline V gene data show CDR1 as SGDLS and CDR2 as YYNGEE. V was pared by 4 bases and J by 1 base, with 9 bases between. The CDR3 DNA follows: TGTGCCAGCAGCAAACAGGGAAGCAATCAGCCCCAGCATTTT. Amino acids: CASSKQGSNQPQHF.

This clonotype was seen a few times. The chain recombines TRBV25-1 with TRBJ1-1; D remains unclear. The germline CDR1 and CDR2 sequences are MGHDK and SYGVNS. CDR3 size: 17 residues. V was cut by 6 bases and J by 1 base, with 21 bases left in between. CDR3 bases: TGTGCCAGCAGAAGGGCTGGAGGAACATTTTGGAACACTGAAGCTTTCTTT. Its protein is CASRRAGGTFWNTEAFF.

This clonotype was seen a handful of times. This chain joins TRBV6-5 and TRBJ1-2; D ambiguous. V was trimmed by 6 bases and J by 2 bases, leaving 25 bases between them. The CDR3 is 18 residues long. The germline V gene has CDR1 MNHEY and CDR2 SVGAGI. In nucleotides, the CDR3 is TGTGCCAGCAGATTCCTCCAACCCCAGTTTGACAAGAACTATGGCTACACCTTC. Translation gives CASRFLQPQFDKNYGYTF.

In this sample, this clonotype turned up many times. The chain couples TRBV6-2 or TRBV6-3 to TRBJ1-1, with 11 bases that match TRBD1. The CDR3 runs 16 residues. V shed 5 bases and J 5 bases; nucleotides not matched to a gene: 10. Germline V gives CDR1 MNHEY, CDR2 SVGEGT. The chain's CDR3 is CASSPPLDRGLTEAFF. The CDR3 DNA sequence: TGTGCCAGCAGTCCACCACTGGACAGGGGGCTAACTGAAGCTTTCTTT.

This chain joins TRBV6-5 and TRBJ2-7; no clear D. The V end lost 4 bases, the J end lost 3 bases, and 13 bases lay between the germline ends. The CDR3 spans 14 residues. From germline, CDR1 is MNHEY and CDR2 SVGAGI. The chain's CDR3 is CASSSRRADYEQYF. The CDR3 bases are TGTGCCAGCAGTTCCAGACGGGCAGACTACGAGCAGTACTTC.

The chain recombines TRBV5-6 with TRBJ1-1; tentative D call: TRBD1 (5 bases). Germline assignment: CDR1 SGHDT and CDR2 YYEEEE. CDR3 size: 14 residues. Trimming pared 2 bases from V and 5 bases from J, leaving 13 bases between. CDR3 in amino acids: CASSFRAGETEAFF. In DNA form, the CDR3 reads TGTGCCAGCAGCTTTAGGGCGGGGGAAACTGAAGCTTTCTTT. The full variable domain, completed using reference TRBV5-6 and TRBJ1-1, is DAGVTQSPTHLIKTRGQQVTLRCSPKSGHDTVSWYQQALGQGPQFIFQYYEEEERQRGNFPDRFSGHQFPNYSSELNVNALLLGDSALYLCASSFRAGETEAFFGQGTRLTVV.

This clonotype was seen at least ten times. The CDR3 bases are TGTGCCAGCAGTTTAACCGGGGACAGTTCCTTCAGGCAGCAGTACTTC. Translation: CASSLTGDSSFRQQYF. The chain couples TRBV12-3 or TRBV12-4 to TRBJ2-7; the match to TRBD1 covers 7 bases. Trimming took 2 bases from V and 8 from J; bases not matched to a gene: 15. The CDR3 is 16 residues long.

In its sample, this clonotype was seen many times. The genes are TRBV5-1 and TRBJ2-1; no clear D gene. The V end lost 3 bases, the J end lost 6 bases, and 13 bases lay between the germline ends. There are 14 residues in the CDR3. Germline loops: CDR1 SGHRS, CDR2 YFSETQ. The CDR3 reads CASSSSPNGNEQFF. The CDR3 DNA follows: TGCGCCAGCAGCTCTTCCCCGAACGGCAATGAGCAGTTCTTC.

V gene TRBV20-1 combines with J gene TRBJ2-3, with 7 positions matching TRBD2. This CDR3 region has 13 residues. CDR1 is DFQATT and CDR2 is SNEGSKA in the germline V gene (reference sequence). DNA of the CDR3: TGCAGCCCGGGCGCTAGCGGAACAGATACGCAGTATTTT. This translates into CSPGASGTDTQYF.

This clonotype was counted ten times or more. This chain links TRBV7-2 with TRBJ2-3; 8 positions agree with TRBD2. After removal of 5 bases from V and 0 bases from J, the junction contained 4 bases not matched to a gene. The CDR3 spans 15 residues. The V gene's germline CDR1 is SGHTA and CDR2 FQGNSA. In nucleotides, the CDR3 is TGTGCCAGCAGCAGCCTAGCGGGCAGCACAGATACGCAGTATTTT. As protein: CASSSLAGSTDTQYF.